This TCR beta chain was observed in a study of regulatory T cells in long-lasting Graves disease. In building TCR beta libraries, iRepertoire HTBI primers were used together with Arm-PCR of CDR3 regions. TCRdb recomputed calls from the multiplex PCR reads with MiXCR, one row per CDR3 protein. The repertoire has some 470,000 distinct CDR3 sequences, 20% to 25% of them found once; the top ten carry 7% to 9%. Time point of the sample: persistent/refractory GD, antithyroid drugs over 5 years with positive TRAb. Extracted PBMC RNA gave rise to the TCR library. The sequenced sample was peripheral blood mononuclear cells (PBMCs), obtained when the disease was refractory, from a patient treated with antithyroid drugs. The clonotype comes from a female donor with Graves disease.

CDR3 coding DNA: TGTGCCAGTAACTACTCGATTTGGGGCAGGTTGAACACTGAAGCTTTCTTT. It specifies CASNYSIWGRLNTEAFF. The chain links TRBV19 to TRBJ1-1, with D possibly matching TRBD1 (5 bases). The V gene's germline CDR1 is LNHDA and CDR2 SQIVND (reference sequence). The V end lost 7 bases, the J end lost 0 bases, and 21 bases lay between the germline ends. CDR3 length equals 17 residues.